Listed below are T cell receptor beta chains from one sample, sequenced in a study of cytomegalovirus exposure and HLA in healthy donors. Profiling relied on immunoSEQ multiplex PCR, and the TCRdb table lists in-frame clones only, not all of them. Counted here are roughly 60,000 clones, more than 85% occurring once; the ten biggest clones make up about 2.2%. Sequencing used PBMCs. The receptors stem from a woman aged 25 to 39 in good health and CMV-seronegative. CDR3s leave out the opening cysteine and the closing phenylalanine or tryptophan.

V gene: TRBV9; CDR3 protein: ASSVARNEQF
V gene: TRBV15; CDR3 protein: ATSSLWTDGTGNAEQY
V gene: TRBV6-1; CDR3 protein: ASSRITTGNYGYT
V gene: TRBV27; CDR3 protein: ASSPLGGTQPQH
V gene: TRBV11-1; CDR3 protein: ASSPSLDTQY
V gene: TRBV5-6; CDR3 protein: ASGALAGGGNEQF
V gene: TRBV15; CDR3 protein: ATSRDVYSSGNTIY
V gene: TRBV11-2; CDR3 protein: ASSSTGGTYEQY
V gene: TRBV5-4; CDR3 protein: ASSLVPGLDSYGQY
V gene: TRBV4-1; CDR3 protein: ASSLRGQNTGELF
V gene: TRBV19; CDR3 protein: ASSTQAGSGTDTQY
V gene: TRBV28; CDR3 protein: ASSLRVAGADTQY
V gene: TRBV28; CDR3 protein: ASRGTGRNTEAF
V gene: TRBV5-6; CDR3 protein: ASSTGLAGVYNEQF
V gene: TRBV4-2; CDR3 protein: ASSQDFEGENTEAF
V gene: TRBV10-1; CDR3 protein: ASPSKR
V gene: TRBV9; CDR3 protein: ASSTGLAGADTQY
V gene: TRBV9; CDR3 protein: ASSVAGSTYEQY
V gene: TRBV14; CDR3 protein: ASSERLRTGGTEAF
V gene: TRBV5-4; CDR3 protein: ASSPGGGGENIQY
V gene: TRBV27; CDR3 protein: ASSIQTDRADTQY
V gene: TRBV7-9; CDR3 protein: ASSPSRGNQPQH
V gene: TRBV13; CDR3 protein: ASSLGASGTAYNEQF
V gene: TRBV7-6; CDR3 protein: ASSLYYSGANVLT
V gene: TRBV9; CDR3 protein: ASSVDPNGVGGELF
V gene: TRBV5-5; CDR3 protein: ASSEDSLRNQPQH
V gene: TRBV27; CDR3 protein: ASSLVRSAKNIQY
V gene: TRBV6-5; CDR3 protein: ASTLGGNYGYT
V gene: TRBV5-4; CDR3 protein: ASSGGSGWSTDTQY
V gene: TRBV4-3; CDR3 protein: ASSLAGGGEQY
V gene: TRBV12-5; CDR3 protein: ASGPGLAGITDTQY
V gene: TRBV11-2; CDR3 protein: ASSPRLAGDLETQY
V gene: TRBV5-1; CDR3 protein: ASSLEVGGYGYT
V gene: TRBV7-9; CDR3 protein: ASSLTYRGVYEQY
V gene: TRBV7-7; CDR3 protein: ASGLGRTIVRETQY
V gene: TRBV25-1; CDR3 protein: ASSVPATSTDTQY
V gene: TRBV6-4; CDR3 protein: ASSDSMSGGYNEQF
V gene: TRBV10-3; CDR3 protein: AIRSDNSYEQY
V gene: TRBV14; CDR3 protein: ASRNSGAGANVLT
V gene: TRBV19; CDR3 protein: ASTVIAGRSGYT